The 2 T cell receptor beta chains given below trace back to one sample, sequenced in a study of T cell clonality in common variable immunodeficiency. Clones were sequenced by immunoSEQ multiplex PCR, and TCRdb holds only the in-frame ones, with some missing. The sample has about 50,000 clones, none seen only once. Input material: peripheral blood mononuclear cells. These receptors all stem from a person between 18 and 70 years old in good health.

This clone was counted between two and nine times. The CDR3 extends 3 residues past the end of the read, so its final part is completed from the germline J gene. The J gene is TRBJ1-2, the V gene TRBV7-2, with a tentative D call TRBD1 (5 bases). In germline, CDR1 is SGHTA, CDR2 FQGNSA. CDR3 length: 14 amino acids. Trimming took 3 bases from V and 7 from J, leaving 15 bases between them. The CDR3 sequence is CASSFCVGGVGYTF. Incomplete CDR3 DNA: TGTGCCAGCAGCTTTTGCGTGGGAGGGGTTGGC.

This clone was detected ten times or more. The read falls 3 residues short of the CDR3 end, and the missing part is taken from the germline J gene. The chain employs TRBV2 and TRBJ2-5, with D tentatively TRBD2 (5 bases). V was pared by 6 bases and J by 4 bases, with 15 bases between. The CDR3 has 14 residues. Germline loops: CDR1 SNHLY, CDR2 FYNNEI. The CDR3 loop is CASSLGGRRETQYF. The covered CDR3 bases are TGTGCCAGCAGCCTAGGAGGTAGGCGAGAGACC.